This T cell receptor beta chain is from a study of shared clonotypes between healthy human individuals. For sorted subsets, 200 ng DNA per replicate equaled approximately 32,000 T cell genomes. Method: immunoSEQ multiplex PCR; TCRdb's copy keeps in-frame clones and lacks some. The sample comprises roughly 1,500,000 clones, approximately 98% of which are singletons, and roughly 0.42% rests with the top ten. Germline V gene data show CDR1 as MNHNS and CDR2 as SASEGT. CDR3 length: 19 residues. Trimming at V came to 4 bases and at J to 0 bases, leaving 14 bases not matched to a gene. The chain uses TRBV6-1 and TRBJ2-1; 8 bases map to TRBD2. Sequences were obtained from naive CD4+ T cells sorted from blood. Subset in this sample: CD45RA+ positively selected. The clonotype comes from a man aged 30 to 39 in good health. The CDR3 protein is CASSASASGRSSSYNEQFF. In nucleotides, the CDR3 is TGTGCCAGCAGTGCCTCGGCCAGCGGGAGATCGAGCTCCTACAATGAGCAGTTCTTC.